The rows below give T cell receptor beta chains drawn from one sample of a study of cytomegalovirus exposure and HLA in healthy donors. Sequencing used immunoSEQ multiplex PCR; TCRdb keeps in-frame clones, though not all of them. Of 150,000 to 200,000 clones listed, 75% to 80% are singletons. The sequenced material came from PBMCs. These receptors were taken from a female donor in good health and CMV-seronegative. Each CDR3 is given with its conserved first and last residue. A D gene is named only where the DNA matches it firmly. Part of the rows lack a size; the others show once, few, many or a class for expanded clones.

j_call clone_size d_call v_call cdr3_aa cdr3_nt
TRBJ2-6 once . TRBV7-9 CASSLKGVGANVLTF TGTGCCAGCAGCTTAAAGGGGGTGGGGGCCAACGTCCTGACTTTC
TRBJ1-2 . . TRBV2 CATRQGSYGYTF TGTGCCACTCGGCAGGGGTCTTACGGCTACACCTTC
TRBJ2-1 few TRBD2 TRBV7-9 CASSLSLAGGHNEQFF TGTGCCAGCAGCTTATCCCTAGCGGGAGGTCACAATGAGCAGTTCTTC
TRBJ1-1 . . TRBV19 CASSIGLGPQNTEAFF TGTGCCAGTAGTATAGGTCTGGGGCCCCAGAACACTGAAGCTTTCTTT
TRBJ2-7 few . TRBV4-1 CAGSQDRGVSEQYF TGCGCCGGCAGCCAAGATCGCGGGGTATCCGAGCAGTACTTC
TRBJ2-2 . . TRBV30 CAWSVLPGTGELFF TGTGCCTGGAGTGTACTCCCCGGGACCGGGGAGCTGTTTTTT
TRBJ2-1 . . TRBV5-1 CASSLATTGAYNEQFF TGCGCCAGCAGCTTGGCCACTACGGGAGCCTACAATGAGCAGTTCTTC
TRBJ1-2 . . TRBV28 CASSLTGQRGYTF TGTGCCAGCAGTTTAACGGGACAACGAGGCTACACCTTC
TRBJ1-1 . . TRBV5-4 CASSLKGIPNTEAFF TGTGCCAGCAGCTTGAAGGGGATACCGAACACTGAAGCTTTCTTT
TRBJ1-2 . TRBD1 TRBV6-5 CASSPTGLYGYTF TGTGCCAGCAGTCCGACAGGGCTCTATGGCTACACCTTC
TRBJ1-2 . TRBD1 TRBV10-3 CAISELRGQGDGYTF TGTGCCATCAGTGAGTTAAGAGGGCAGGGGGACGGCTACACCTTC
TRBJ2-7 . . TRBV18 CASSPASSEQYF TGTGCCAGCTCACCCGCTAGCTCCGAGCAGTACTTC
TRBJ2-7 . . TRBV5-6 CASSQGPEQYF TGTGCCAGCAGTCAGGGGCCCGAGCAGTACTTC
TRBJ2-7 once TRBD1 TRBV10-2 CASLTRDRGTYEQYF TGCGCCAGCCTCACCCGGGACAGGGGAACCTACGAGCAGTACTTC
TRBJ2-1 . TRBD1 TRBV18 CASSTRDRINYNEQFF TGTGCCAGCTCAACTCGGGACAGGATAAACTACAATGAGCAGTTCTTC
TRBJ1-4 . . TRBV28 CASTKTGAVNEKLFF TGTGCCAGCACCAAAACTGGGGCAGTTAATGAAAAACTGTTTTTT
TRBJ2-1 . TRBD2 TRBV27 CASSLLTSPHFLHEQFF TGTGCCAGCAGTTTACTGACTAGCCCCCATTTCCTTCATGAGCAGTTCTTC
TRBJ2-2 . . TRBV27 CASSWTGGTGELFF TGTGCCAGCAGTTGGACCGGGGGCACCGGGGAGCTGTTTTTT